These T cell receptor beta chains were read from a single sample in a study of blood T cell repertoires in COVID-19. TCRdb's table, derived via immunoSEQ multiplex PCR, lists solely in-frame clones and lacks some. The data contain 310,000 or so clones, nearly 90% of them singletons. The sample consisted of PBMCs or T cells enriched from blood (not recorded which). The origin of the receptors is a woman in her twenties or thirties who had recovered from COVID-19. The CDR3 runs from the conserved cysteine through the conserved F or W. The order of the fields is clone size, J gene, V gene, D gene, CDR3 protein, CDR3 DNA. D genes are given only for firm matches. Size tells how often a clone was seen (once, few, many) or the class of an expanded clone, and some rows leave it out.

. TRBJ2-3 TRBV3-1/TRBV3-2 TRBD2 CASSQEEGLAGTDTQYF TGTGCCAGCAGCCAAGAGGAGGGACTAGCGGGCACAGATACGCAGTATTTT
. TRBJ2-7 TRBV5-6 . CASSLGQASYEQYF TGTGCCAGCAGCTTGGGACAGGCATCCTACGAGCAGTACTTC
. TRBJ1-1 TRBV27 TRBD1 CASNGQGLGTEAFF TGTGCCAGCAACGGACAGGGGTTGGGCACTGAAGCTTTCTTT
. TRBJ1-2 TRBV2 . CASSGTSGRGNYGYTF TGTGCCAGCAGTGGTACGTCAGGGAGGGGTAACTATGGCTACACCTTC
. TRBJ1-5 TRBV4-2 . CASSQDQGQPQHF TGTGCCAGCAGCCAAGATCAGGGGCAGCCCCAGCATTTT
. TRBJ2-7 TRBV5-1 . CASSPDSFYEQYF TGCGCCAGCAGCCCCGACAGCTTCTACGAGCAGTACTTC
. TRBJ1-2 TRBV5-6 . CASSSGPYSGYGYTF TGTGCCAGCAGCTCCGGCCCGTACTCGGGCTATGGCTACACCTTC
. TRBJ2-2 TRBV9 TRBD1 CASRPGQGARNTGELFF TGTGCCAGCAGACCGGGACAGGGGGCGCGGAACACCGGGGAGCTGTTTTTT
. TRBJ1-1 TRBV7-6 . CASSLETGRKAFF TGTGCCAGCAGCTTAGAGACCGGGAGAAAAGCTTTCTTT
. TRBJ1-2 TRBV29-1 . CSVTAGQNFGYTF TGCAGCGTTACAGCGGGGCAGAATTTTGGCTACACCTTC
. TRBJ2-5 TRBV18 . CASSLPTSSSHF TGTGCCAGCTCACTGCCGACTAGTTCCTCTCACTTC
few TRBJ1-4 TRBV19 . CASRDSREKLFF TGTGCCAGCAGGGATTCTCGCGAAAAACTGTTTTTT
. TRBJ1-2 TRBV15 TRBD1 CATSRDRGGFNGYTF TGTGCCACCAGCAGAGATCGAGGGGGCTTCAATGGCTACACCTTC
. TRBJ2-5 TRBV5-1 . CASSATGTSETQYF TGCGCCAGCAGCGCGACAGGGACTTCGGAGACCCAGTACTTC
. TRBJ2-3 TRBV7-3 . CASSFLPGASTDTQYF TGTGCCAGCAGCTTCCTTCCGGGAGCTAGCACAGATACGCAGTATTTT
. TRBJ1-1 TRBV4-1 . CASSQEDLPGVKRF TGCGCCAGCAGCCAAGAAGATCTGCCCGGTGTCAAACGATTT
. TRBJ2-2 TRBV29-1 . CSVEDPALEVTGELFF TGCAGCGTTGAAGATCCTGCACTCGAAGTCACCGGGGAGCTGTTTTTT
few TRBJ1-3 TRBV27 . CASSLSYGNTIYF TGTGCCAGCAGTTTATCCTATGGAAACACCATATATTTT
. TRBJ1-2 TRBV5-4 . CASSFQAGTRGGYTF TGTGCCAGCAGCTTTCAAGCGGGAACCCGCGGAGGCTACACCTTC
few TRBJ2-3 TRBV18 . CASSHTDTQYF TGTGCCAGCTCTCATACAGATACGCAGTATTTT
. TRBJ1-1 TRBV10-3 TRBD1 CAISESTGRTEAFF TGTGCCATCAGTGAGTCGACAGGGCGGACTGAAGCTTTCTTT
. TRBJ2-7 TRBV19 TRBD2 CASSRRGGTYEQYF TGTGCCAGTAGTAGGCGGGGGGGAACCTACGAGCAGTACTTC
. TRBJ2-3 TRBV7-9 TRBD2 CASSHPASGGSTDTQYF TGTGCCAGCAGCCACCCGGCTAGCGGGGGAAGCACAGATACGCAGTATTTT
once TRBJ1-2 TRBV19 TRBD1 CASSQQTGYYGYTF TGTGCCAGTAGTCAACAGACAGGGTACTATGGCTACACCTTC
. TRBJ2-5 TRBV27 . CASKKRTESQETQYF TGTGCCAGCAAAAAGCGGACGGAGAGTCAAGAGACCCAGTACTTC
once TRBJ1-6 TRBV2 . CASSEGEGRNSPLHF TGTGCCAGCAGTGAAGGAGAGGGTCGAAATTCACCCCTCCACTTT
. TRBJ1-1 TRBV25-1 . CASSEWRGANTEAFF TGTGCCAGCAGTGAATGGCGCGGGGCGAACACTGAAGCTTTCTTT
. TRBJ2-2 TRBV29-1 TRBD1 CSVGQGGYTGELFF TGCAGCGTTGGCCAAGGGGGCTATACCGGGGAGCTGTTTTTT
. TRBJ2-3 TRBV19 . CASSIRDKSTDTQYF TGTGCCAGTAGTATAAGGGACAAGAGCACAGATACGCAGTATTTT
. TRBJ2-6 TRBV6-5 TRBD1 CASSYGTGSGANVLTF TGTGCCAGCAGTTACGGGACAGGGAGCGGGGCCAACGTCCTGACTTTC
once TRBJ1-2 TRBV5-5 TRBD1 CASSLRTGEDIDGYTF TGTGCCAGCAGCCTCCGGACAGGGGAAGATATTGATGGCTACACCTTC
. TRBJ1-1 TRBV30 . CAWSVWGEADAFF TGTGCCTGGAGTGTATGGGGCGAGGCGGACGCTTTCTTT
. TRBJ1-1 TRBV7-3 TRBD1 CASSAGTGTEAFF TGTGCCAGCAGCGCCGGGACAGGCACTGAAGCTTTCTTT
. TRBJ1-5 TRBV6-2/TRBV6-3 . CASNPQWGEAGNQPQHF TGTGCCAGCAACCCACAGTGGGGGGAAGCTGGCAATCAGCCCCAGCATTTT
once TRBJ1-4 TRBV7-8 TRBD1 CASSPGTGWNEKLFF TGTGCCAGCAGCCCCGGGACAGGGTGGAATGAAAAACTGTTTTTT
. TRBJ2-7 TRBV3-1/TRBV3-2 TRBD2 CASSQFLAGAYEQYF TGTGCCAGCAGCCAATTCCTAGCGGGGGCCTACGAGCAGTACTTC
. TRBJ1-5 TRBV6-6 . CASSQTDKGNQPQHF TGTGCCAGCAGTCAGACAGACAAGGGCAATCAGCCCCAGCATTTT
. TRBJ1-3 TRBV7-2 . CASSPMGTPGNTIYF TGTGCCAGCAGCCCTATGGGGACACCTGGAAACACCATATATTTT
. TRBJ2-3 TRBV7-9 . CASSLQTVPSTDTQYF TGTGCCAGCAGCTTACAGACTGTTCCTAGCACAGATACGCAGTATTTT
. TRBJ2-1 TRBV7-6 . CASSGYYNEQFF TGTGCCAGTTCGGGTTACTACAATGAGCAGTTCTTC
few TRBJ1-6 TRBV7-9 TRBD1 CASSSPDRGLSSPLHF TGTGCCAGCAGCTCCCCTGACAGGGGGCTTAGTTCACCCCTCCACTTT
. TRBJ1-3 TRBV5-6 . CASSYLPHGSGNTIYF TGTGCCAGCAGCTACCTCCCCCACGGCTCTGGAAACACCATATATTTT
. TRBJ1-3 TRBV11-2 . CASSFFVVRNTIYF TGTGCCAGCAGCTTCTTCGTAGTGCGTAACACCATATATTTT
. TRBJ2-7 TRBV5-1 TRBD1 CASSSRTGGSYEQYF TGCGCCAGCAGCAGCCGGACAGGGGGATCCTACGAGCAGTACTTC
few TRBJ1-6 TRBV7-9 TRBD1 CASSARTGDNSPLHF TGTGCCAGCAGCGCCCGGACAGGGGATAATTCACCCCTCCACTTT
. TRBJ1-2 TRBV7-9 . CASSPRETLTF TGTGCCAGCAGCCCCCGGGAGACGCTCACCTTC
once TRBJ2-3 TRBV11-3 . CASSSRQAPTDTQYF TGTGCCAGCAGCTCAAGACAGGCACCCACAGATACGCAGTATTTT
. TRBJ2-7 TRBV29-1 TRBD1 CSTARAGGHEQYF TGCAGCACCGCCAGGGCAGGGGGCCACGAGCAGTACTTC
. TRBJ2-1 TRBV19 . CASSETAYNEQFF TGTGCCAGTAGTGAGACAGCTTACAATGAGCAGTTCTTC
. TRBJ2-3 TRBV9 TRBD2 CASSISSGGLGDTQYF TGTGCCAGCAGCATAAGTAGCGGGGGGCTGGGAGATACGCAGTATTTT
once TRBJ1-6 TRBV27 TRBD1 CASSLTRRGESMPLHF TGTGCCAGCAGTTTAACCCGCAGGGGGGAATCTATGCCCCTCCACTTT
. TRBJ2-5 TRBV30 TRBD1 CAWSDRTGGIPETQYF TGTGCCTGGAGTGACAGGACAGGGGGTATTCCGGAGACCCAGTACTTC
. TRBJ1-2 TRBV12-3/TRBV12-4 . CASTLGGAGGYTF TGTGCCAGCACCCTAGGGGGGGCGGGAGGCTACACCTTC
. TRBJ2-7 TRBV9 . CASSVGPDWAYEQYF TGTGCCAGCAGCGTAGGCCCGGACTGGGCCTACGAGCAGTACTTC
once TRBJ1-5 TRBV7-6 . CASSLGLGASNQPQHF TGTGCCAGCAGCTTAGGGCTGGGGGCTAGCAATCAGCCCCAGCATTTT
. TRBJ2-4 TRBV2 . CATAGGRGKNIQYF TGTGCCACAGCGGGTGGTAGAGGCAAAAACATTCAGTACTTC
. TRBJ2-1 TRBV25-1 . CASRRPQGDEQFF TGTGCCAGCAGGCGACCGCAAGGGGATGAGCAGTTCTTC